Sequencing of this T cell receptor beta chain was carried out in a study of CD8+CD57+ T cells in acquired aplastic anemia. About the study: When averaged, DNA from sorted CD4+ and CD8+ cells came to 2.5 to 3.5 ug.

This clonotype was observed many times. TCR beta VDJ and CDR3 profiles were obtained from a genomic DNA template. A single record per CDR3 protein comes from TCRdb applying MiXCR to the reads. The repertoire holds about 180,000 distinct CDR3 sequences, with roughly 48% as singletons. CDR3 length equals 13 residues. V shed 7 bases and J shed 2 bases, with 11 bases lying between them. For sequencing, patients were chosen who had shown expansion of CD8+CD57+ cells by flow cytometry. Severe acquired aplastic anemia was the diagnosis recorded for all patients. Material: sorted CD4+, CD8+, or CD8+CD57+ T cells (not recorded which) from PBMCs. This chain uses TRBV12-3 or TRBV12-4 with TRBJ1-2; maybe TRBD1 (5 bases). The sequence was obtained from a human donor with aplastic anemia. This chain's CDR3 is CASTLWGNYGYTF. CDR3 nucleotides: TGTGCCAGCACCTTATGGGGGAACTATGGCTACACCTTC.